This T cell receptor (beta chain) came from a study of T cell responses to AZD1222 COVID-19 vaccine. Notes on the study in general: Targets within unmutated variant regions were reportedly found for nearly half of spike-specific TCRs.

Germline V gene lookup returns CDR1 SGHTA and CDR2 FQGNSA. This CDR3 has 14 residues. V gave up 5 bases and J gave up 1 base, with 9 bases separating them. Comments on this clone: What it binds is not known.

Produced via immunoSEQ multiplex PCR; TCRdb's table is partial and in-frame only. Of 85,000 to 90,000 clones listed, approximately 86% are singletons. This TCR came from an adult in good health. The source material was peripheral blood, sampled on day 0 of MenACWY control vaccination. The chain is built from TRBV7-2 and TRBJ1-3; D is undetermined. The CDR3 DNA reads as TGTGCCAGCAGCCCTAATCTTTCTGGAAACACCATATATTTT. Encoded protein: CASSPNLSGNTIYF.